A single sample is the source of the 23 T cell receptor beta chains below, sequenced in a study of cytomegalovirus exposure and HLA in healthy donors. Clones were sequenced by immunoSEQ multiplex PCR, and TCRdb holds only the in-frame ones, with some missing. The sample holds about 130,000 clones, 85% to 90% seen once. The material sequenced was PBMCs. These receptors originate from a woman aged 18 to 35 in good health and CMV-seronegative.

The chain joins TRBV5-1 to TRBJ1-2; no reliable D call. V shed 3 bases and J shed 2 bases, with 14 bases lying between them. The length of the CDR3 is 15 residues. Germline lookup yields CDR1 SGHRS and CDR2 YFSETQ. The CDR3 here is CASSWSTGRNYGYTF. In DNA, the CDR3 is TGCGCCAGCAGCTGGAGCACCGGGAGGAACTATGGCTACACCTTC.

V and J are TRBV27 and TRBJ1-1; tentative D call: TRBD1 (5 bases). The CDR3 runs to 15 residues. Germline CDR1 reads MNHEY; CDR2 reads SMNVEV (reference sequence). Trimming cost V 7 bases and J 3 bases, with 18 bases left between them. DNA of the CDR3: TGTGCCAGCATGGCAAGGGGAGGGGAGGACACTGAAGCTTTCTTT. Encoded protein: CASMARGGEDTEAFF.

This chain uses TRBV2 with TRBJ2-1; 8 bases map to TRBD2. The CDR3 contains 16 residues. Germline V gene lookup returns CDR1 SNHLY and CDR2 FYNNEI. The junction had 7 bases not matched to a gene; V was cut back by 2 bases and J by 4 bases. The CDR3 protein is CASSEIFAGGYNEQFF. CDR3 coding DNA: TGTGCCAGCAGTGAAATATTTGCGGGGGGTTACAATGAGCAGTTCTTC.

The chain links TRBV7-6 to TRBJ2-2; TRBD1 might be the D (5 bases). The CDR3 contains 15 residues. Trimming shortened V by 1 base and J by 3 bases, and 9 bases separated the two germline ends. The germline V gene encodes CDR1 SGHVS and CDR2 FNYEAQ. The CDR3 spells CASSLVGRYTGELFF. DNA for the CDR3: TGTGCCAGCAGCTTAGTGGGGCGATACACCGGGGAGCTGTTTTTT.

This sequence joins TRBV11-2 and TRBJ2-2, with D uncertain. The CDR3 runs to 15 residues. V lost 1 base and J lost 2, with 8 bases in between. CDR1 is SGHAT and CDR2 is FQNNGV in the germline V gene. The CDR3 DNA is TGTGCCAGCAGCTTAGGCACAGTAAACACCGGGGAGCTGTTTTTT. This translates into CASSLGTVNTGELFF. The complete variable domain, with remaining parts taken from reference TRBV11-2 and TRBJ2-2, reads EAGVAQSPRYKIIEKRQSVAFWCNPISGHATLYWYQQILGQGPKLLIQFQNNGVVDDSQLPKDRFSAERLKGVDSTLKIQPAKLEDSAVYLCASSLGTVNTGELFFGEGSRLTVL.

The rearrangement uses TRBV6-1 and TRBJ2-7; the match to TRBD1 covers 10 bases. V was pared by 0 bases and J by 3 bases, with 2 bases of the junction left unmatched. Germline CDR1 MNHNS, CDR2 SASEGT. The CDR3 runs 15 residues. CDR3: CASSEARTGGYEQYF. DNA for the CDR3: TGTGCCAGCAGTGAAGCCAGGACAGGGGGCTACGAGCAGTACTTC.

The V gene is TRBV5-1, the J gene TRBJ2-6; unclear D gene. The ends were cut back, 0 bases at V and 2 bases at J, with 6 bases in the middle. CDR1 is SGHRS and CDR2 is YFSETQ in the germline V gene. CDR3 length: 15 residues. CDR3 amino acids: CASSLVRPGANVLTF. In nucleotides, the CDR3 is TGCGCCAGCAGCTTGGTCAGGCCTGGGGCCAACGTCCTGACTTTC. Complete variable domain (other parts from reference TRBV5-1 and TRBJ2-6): KAGVTQTPRYLIKTRGQQVTLSCSPISGHRSVSWYQQTPGQGLQFLFEYFSETQRNKGNFPGRFSGRQFSNSRSEMNVSTLELGDSALYLCASSLVRPGANVLTFGAGSRLTVL.

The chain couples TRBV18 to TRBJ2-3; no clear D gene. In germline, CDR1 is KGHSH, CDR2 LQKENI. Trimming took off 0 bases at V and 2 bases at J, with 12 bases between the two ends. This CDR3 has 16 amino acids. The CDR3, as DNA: TGTGCCAGCTCACCACCGGTCGCCAGGCTCACAGATACGCAGTATTTT. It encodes CASSPPVARLTDTQYF.

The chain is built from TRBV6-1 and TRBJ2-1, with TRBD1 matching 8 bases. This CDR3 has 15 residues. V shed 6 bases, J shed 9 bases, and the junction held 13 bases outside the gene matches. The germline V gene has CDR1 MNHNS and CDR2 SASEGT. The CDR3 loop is CASRGDRTESGEQFF. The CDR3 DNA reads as TGTGCCAGCAGAGGGGACAGGACTGAGAGCGGTGAGCAGTTCTTC.

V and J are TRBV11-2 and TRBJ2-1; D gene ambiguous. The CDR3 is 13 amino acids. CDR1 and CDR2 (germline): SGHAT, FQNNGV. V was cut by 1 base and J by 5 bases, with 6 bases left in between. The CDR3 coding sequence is TGTGCCAGCAGCTTAGGGCAAAACAATGAGCAGTTCTTC. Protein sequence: CASSLGQNNEQFF. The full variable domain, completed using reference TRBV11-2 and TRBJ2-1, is EAGVAQSPRYKIIEKRQSVAFWCNPISGHATLYWYQQILGQGPKLLIQFQNNGVVDDSQLPKDRFSAERLKGVDSTLKIQPAKLEDSAVYLCASSLGQNNEQFFGPGTRLTVL.

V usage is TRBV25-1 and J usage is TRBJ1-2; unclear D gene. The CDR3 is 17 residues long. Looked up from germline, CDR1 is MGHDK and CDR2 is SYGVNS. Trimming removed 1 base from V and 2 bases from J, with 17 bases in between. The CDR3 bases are TGTGCCAGCAGTGAATCTTCCCCACGGCTACTAAACTATGGCTACACCTTC. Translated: CASSESSPRLLNYGYTF.

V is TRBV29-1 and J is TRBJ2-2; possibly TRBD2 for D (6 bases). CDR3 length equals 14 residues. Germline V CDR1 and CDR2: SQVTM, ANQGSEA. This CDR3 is CTAWRDGASGELFF. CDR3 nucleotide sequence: TGCACAGCGTGGAGGGACGGGGCGTCCGGGGAGCTGTTTTTT.

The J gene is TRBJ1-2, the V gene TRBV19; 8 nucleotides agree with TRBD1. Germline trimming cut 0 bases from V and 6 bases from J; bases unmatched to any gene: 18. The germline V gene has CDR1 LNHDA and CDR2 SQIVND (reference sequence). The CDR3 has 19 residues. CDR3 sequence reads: CASSIDSGGVSSSLNGYTF. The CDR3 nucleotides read TGTGCCAGTAGTATAGATTCAGGGGGCGTCTCTTCTTCGCTGAATGGCTACACCTTC. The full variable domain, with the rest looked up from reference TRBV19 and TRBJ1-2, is DGGITQSPKYLFRKEGQNVTLSCEQNLNHDAMYWYRQDPGQGLRLIYYSQIVNDFQKGDIAEGYSVSREKKESFPLTVTSAQKNPTAFYLCASSIDSGGVSSSLNGYTFGSGTRLTVV.

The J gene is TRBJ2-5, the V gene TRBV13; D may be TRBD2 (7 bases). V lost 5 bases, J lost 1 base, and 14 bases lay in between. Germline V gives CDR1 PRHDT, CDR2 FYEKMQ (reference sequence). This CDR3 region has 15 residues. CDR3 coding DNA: TGTGCCAGCAGCCGGGGGGCCGTTTCCCAAGAGACCCAGTACTTC. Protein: CASSRGAVSQETQYF.

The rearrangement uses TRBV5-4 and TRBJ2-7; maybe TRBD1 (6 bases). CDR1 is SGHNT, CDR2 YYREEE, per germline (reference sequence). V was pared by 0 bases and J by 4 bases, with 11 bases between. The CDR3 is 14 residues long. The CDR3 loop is CASSLAQGTYEQYF. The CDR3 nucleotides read TGTGCCAGCAGCTTGGCACAGGGAACTTACGAGCAGTACTTC.

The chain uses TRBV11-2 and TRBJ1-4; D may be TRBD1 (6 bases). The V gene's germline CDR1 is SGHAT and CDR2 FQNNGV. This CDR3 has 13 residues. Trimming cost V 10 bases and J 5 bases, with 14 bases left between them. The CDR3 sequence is CATQDRRNEKLFF. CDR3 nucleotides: TGTGCCACCCAGGACAGACGAAATGAAAAACTGTTTTTT.

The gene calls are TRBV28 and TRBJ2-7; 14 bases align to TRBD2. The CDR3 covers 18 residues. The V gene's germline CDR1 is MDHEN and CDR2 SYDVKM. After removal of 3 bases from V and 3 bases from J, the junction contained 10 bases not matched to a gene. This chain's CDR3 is CASSFDPGLAGAYYEQYF. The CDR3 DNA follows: TGTGCCAGCAGTTTCGACCCGGGACTAGCGGGGGCGTACTACGAGCAGTACTTC.

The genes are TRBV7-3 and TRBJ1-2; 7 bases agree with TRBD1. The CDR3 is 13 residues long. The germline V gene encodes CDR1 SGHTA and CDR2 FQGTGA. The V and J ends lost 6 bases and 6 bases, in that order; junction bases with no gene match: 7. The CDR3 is CASSRTTGNGYTF. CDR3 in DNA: TGTGCCAGCAGTAGAACGACAGGGAATGGCTACACCTTC.

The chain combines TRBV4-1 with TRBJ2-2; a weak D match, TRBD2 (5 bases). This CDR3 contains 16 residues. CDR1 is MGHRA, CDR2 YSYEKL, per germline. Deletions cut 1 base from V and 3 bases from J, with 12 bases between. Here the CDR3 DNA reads TGCGCCAGCAGCCAAGCTGGAGGAGGCGACACCGGGGAGCTGTTTTTT. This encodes CASSQAGGGDTGELFF.

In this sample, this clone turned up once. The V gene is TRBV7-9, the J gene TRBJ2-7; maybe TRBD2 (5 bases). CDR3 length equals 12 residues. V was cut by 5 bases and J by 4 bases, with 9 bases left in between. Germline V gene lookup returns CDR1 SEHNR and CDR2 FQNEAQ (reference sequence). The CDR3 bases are TGTGCCAGCAGCCCGGGGATTTACGAGCAGTACTTC. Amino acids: CASSPGIYEQYF.

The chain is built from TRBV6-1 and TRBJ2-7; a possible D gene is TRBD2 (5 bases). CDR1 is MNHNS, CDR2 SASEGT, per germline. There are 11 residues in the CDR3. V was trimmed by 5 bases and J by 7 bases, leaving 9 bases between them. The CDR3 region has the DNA TGTGCCAGCAGTTATTCGGGGGAGCAGTACTTC. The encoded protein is CASSYSGEQYF.

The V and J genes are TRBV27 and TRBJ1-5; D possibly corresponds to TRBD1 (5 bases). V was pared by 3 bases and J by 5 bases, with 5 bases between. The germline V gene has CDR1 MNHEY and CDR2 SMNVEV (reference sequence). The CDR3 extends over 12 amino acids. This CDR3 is CASSFRDQPQHF. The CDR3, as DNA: TGTGCCAGCAGTTTCAGGGATCAGCCCCAGCATTTT.

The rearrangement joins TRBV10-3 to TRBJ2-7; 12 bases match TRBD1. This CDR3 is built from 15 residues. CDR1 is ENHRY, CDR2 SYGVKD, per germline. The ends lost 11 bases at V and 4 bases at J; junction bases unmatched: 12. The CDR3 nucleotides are TGTGCCGCCTCCCCGGGACAGGGGGCCGGGTACGAGCAGTACTTC. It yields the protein CAASPGQGAGYEQYF.